These 25 T cell receptor beta chains were sequenced from one sample in a study of blood T cell repertoires in COVID-19. The table came from immunoSEQ multiplex PCR; TCRdb's copy has only in-frame clones and leaves some out. The sample lists approximately 75,000 clones, 82% occurring once. The sequenced sample consisted of peripheral blood. These receptors all come from a human donor in a cohort sampled during active COVID-19.

The chain is built from TRBV25-1 and TRBJ2-1, with D uncertain. Germline CDR1 is MGHDK and CDR2 is SYGVNS. The V end lost 3 bases, the J end lost 12 bases, and 12 bases lay between the germline ends. The CDR3 runs to 12 residues. In DNA, the CDR3 is TGTGCCAGCAGTGACCACCGAATCGGGCAGTTCTTC. This encodes CASSDHRIGQFF.

The table lists this clone with a few counts. This chain links TRBV7-2 with TRBJ2-7, with TRBD2 identical over 9 bases. Germline CDR1 SGHTA, CDR2 FQGNSA. V dropped 3 bases and J dropped 2; count of bases not matched to a gene: 2. The CDR3 runs to 14 residues. CDR3 DNA sequence: TGTGCCAGCAGCTTTAGCGGGGGCCCCTACGAGCAGTACTTC. Translating gives CASSFSGGPYEQYF. The variable domain in full, with the rest retrieved from reference TRBV7-2 and TRBJ2-7, is GAGVSQSPSNKVTEKGKDVELRCDPISGHTALYWYRQSLGQGLEFLIYFQGNSAPDKSGLPSDRFSAERTGGSVSTLTIQRTQQEDSAVYLCASSFSGGPYEQYFGPGTRLTVT.

The chain employs TRBV19 and TRBJ1-2; unclear D gene. Trimming removed 7 bases from V and 3 bases from J, with 24 bases in between. The CDR3 totals 17 residues. Germline loops: CDR1 LNHDA, CDR2 SQIVND (reference sequence). Here the CDR3 reads CASTPGSAEIRYYGYTF. The CDR3 region has the DNA TGTGCCAGTACCCCGGGGTCGGCGGAGATCCGATACTATGGCTACACCTTC.

V usage is TRBV6-5 and J usage is TRBJ1-2; the match to TRBD1 covers 7 bases. This CDR3 has 13 amino acids. The J segment lost 8 bases and the V segment lost 5 bases, leaving 8 bases of the junction unmatched. Germline V gene data show CDR1 as MNHEY and CDR2 as SVGAGI. CDR3 DNA: TGTGCCAGCAGTAATTCAGGGGGAAGGGGCTACACCTTC. Protein product: CASSNSGGRGYTF.

V and J are TRBV2 and TRBJ1-6; TRBD1 matches 7 bases. The germline gives CDR1 SNHLY, CDR2 FYNNEI. The V and J ends lost 7 bases and 10 bases, in that order; junction bases with no gene match: 16. The CDR3 consists of 16 residues. The CDR3 nucleotides are TGTGCCAGCAACACAGGGGTCAAATCGTTGGGGTCACCCCTCCACTTT. Translating it yields CASNTGVKSLGSPLHF. The full variable domain, rest sourced from reference TRBV2 and TRBJ1-6, is EPEVTQTPSHQVTQMGQEVILRCVPISNHLYFYWYRQILGQKVEFLVSFYNNEISEKSEIFDDQFSVERPDGSNFTLKIRSTKLEDSAMYFCASNTGVKSLGSPLHFGNGTRLTVT.

The gene calls are TRBV2 and TRBJ2-6, with D possibly matching TRBD1 (7 bases). CDR1 SNHLY and CDR2 FYNNEI come from the germline V gene. The CDR3 spans 19 residues. V lost 6 bases and J lost 3, with 24 bases in between. The CDR3, as DNA: TGTGCCAGCAGCAAAATGAGGAGGGGGCGAGTGGATGGGGCCAACGTCCTGACTTTC. Translation: CASSKMRRGRVDGANVLTF.

This chain connects TRBV2 to TRBJ2-3; TRBD2 matches 8 bases. Germline V gene lookup returns CDR1 SNHLY and CDR2 FYNNEI. The CDR3 covers 15 residues. The V and J ends lost 1 base and 3 bases, in that order; junction bases with no gene match: 3. The CDR3 region has the DNA TGTGCCAGCAGTGAAGGGCAGCGGGGGACAGATACGCAGTATTTT. This sequence encodes CASSEGQRGTDTQYF.

V is TRBV3-1 (or the pseudogene TRBV3-2) and J is TRBJ2-3; 15 bases are a match to TRBD2. V gave up 2 bases and J gave up 0 bases; unmatched junction bases: 6. There are 19 residues in the CDR3. CDR1 and CDR2 from the germline V gene are LGHDT and YNNKEL (reference sequence). CDR3 bases: TGTGCCAGCAGCCAAACGGGACTAGCGGGGGGAACTAGCACAGATACGCAGTATTTT. This codes for CASSQTGLAGGTSTDTQYF.

CDR3 in amino acids: CASSLGGPIDIQYF. CDR3 coding DNA: TGTGCCAGCAGCTTGGGGGGTCCTATTGACATTCAGTACTTC. The V call is TRBV7-2, the J call TRBJ2-4, with D tentatively TRBD2 (6 bases). V lost 3 bases and J 8 bases, leaving 14 bases between the germline ends. Per the germline V gene, CDR1 is SGHTA and CDR2 is FQGNSA. The CDR3 is 14 residues long.

A few counts support this clone. This sequence joins TRBV5-4 and TRBJ1-6, with 9 bases fitting TRBD1. This CDR3 has 14 residues. The ends lost 9 bases at V and 3 bases at J; junction bases unmatched: 4. From germline, CDR1 is SGHNT and CDR2 YYREEE (reference sequence). The CDR3 nucleotides are TGTGCCACCAAGACAGGGGGCTATAATTCACCCCTCCACTTT. Translated: CATKTGGYNSPLHF.

The J gene is TRBJ2-6, the V gene TRBV19; TRBD1 agrees at 8 bases. The germline CDR1 and CDR2 sequences are LNHDA and SQIVND (reference sequence). Trimming removed 6 bases from V and 0 bases from J; junction bases left unmatched: 7. The CDR3 runs to 17 residues. The CDR3 nucleotides read TGTGCCAGTAGCCCGACAGGGGTTGGCTCTGGGGCCAACGTCCTGACTTTC. It is translated as CASSPTGVGSGANVLTF.

This rearrangement joins TRBV12-5 to TRBJ2-3, with 10 positions matching TRBD2. The length of the CDR3 is 15 residues. The germline V gene has CDR1 LGHNT and CDR2 FRNRAP. Trimming at V came to 6 bases and at J to 2 bases, leaving 5 bases not matched to a gene. The CDR3 DNA sequence: TGTGCTAGTGGGATAGCGGGGGGCATCACAGATACGCAGTATTTT. Encoded protein: CASGIAGGITDTQYF.

This sequence joins TRBV10-3 and TRBJ1-5, with D possibly TRBD1 on 6 matching bases. V was trimmed by 6 bases and J by 0 bases, leaving 12 bases between them. The CDR3 runs 15 residues. Germline V gene lookup returns CDR1 ENHRY and CDR2 SYGVKD. The CDR3 DNA reads TGTGCCATCAGCCGGGACAAGTATAGCAATCAGCCCCAGCATTTT. It codes for CAISRDKYSNQPQHF.

The genes are TRBV9 and TRBJ2-1; possible D gene TRBD1, 5 bases. The CDR3 loop spans 13 amino acids. Trimming pared 3 bases from V and 7 bases from J, leaving 11 bases between. Germline-derived CDR1 and CDR2 are SGDLS and YYNGEE. CDR3 protein: CASSALPGNEQFF. The CDR3 DNA sequence: TGTGCCAGCAGCGCCCTACCAGGGAATGAGCAGTTCTTC.

The chain links TRBV19 to TRBJ2-7; TRBD1 is a possible D gene (6 bases). This CDR3 is built from 15 residues. CDR1 is LNHDA, CDR2 SQIVND, per germline (reference sequence). V was pared by 6 bases and J by 1 base, with 16 bases between. The CDR3 reads CASRTETGLSYEQYF. For the CDR3, the DNA is TGTGCCAGTAGGACCGAAACAGGGTTATCCTACGAGCAGTACTTC. The full variable domain, with the rest looked up from reference TRBV19 and TRBJ2-7, is DGGITQSPKYLFRKEGQNVTLSCEQNLNHDAMYWYRQDPGQGLRLIYYSQIVNDFQKGDIAEGYSVSREKKESFPLTVTSAQKNPTAFYLCASRTETGLSYEQYFGPGTRLTVT.

The chain is built from TRBV6-1 and TRBJ1-3; D is perhaps TRBD1 (6 bases). Trimming cost V 3 bases and J 0 bases, with 18 bases left between them. The CDR3 covers 18 residues. The germline V gene encodes CDR1 MNHNS and CDR2 SASEGT. The DNA of the CDR3 is TGTGCCAGCAGTGACACAGGCTGGGGACAAGCCTCTGGAAACACCATATATTTT. It is translated as CASSDTGWGQASGNTIYF.

The chain recombines TRBV6-2 or TRBV6-3 with TRBJ1-1; D is unclear. V was trimmed by 6 bases and J by 0 bases, leaving 17 bases between them. Germline lookup yields CDR1 MNHEY and CDR2 SVGEGT. The CDR3 runs to 16 residues. The DNA for the CDR3 is TGTGCCAGCAGCCCTGGGGAGTCCTTCATGAACACTGAAGCTTTCTTT. As protein: CASSPGESFMNTEAFF.

The chain couples TRBV19 to TRBJ2-7, with TRBD1 matching 7 bases. The CDR3 loop spans 12 amino acids. J gave up 7 bases and V 6 bases, and 6 bases lay outside the gene matches. Germline CDR1 and CDR2: LNHDA and SQIVND (reference sequence). The CDR3 DNA sequence: TGTGCCAGTAGCGACAGGGTGGGGGAGCAGTACTTC. It is translated as CASSDRVGEQYF.

The chain recombines TRBV9 with TRBJ1-5; D perhaps matches TRBD1 (5 bases). Germline CDR1 is SGDLS and CDR2 is YYNGEE. Trimming stripped 4 bases from V and 2 bases from J, with 13 bases between. The length of the CDR3 is 15 residues. This CDR3 reads CASSSSLGGNQPQHF. As DNA, the CDR3 is TGTGCCAGCAGCAGTAGTCTAGGGGGCAATCAGCCCCAGCATTTT.

This clone was picked up one time. This chain connects TRBV4-3 to TRBJ2-1; 12 bases line up with TRBD2. Trimming at V came to 0 bases and at J to 5 bases, leaving 2 bases not matched to a gene. The CDR3 totals 16 residues. Germline CDR1 and CDR2: LGHNA and YSLEER. In DNA form, the CDR3 reads TGCGCCAGCAGCCAAGATCTAGCGGGGGGGAACAATGAGCAGTTCTTC. This codes for CASSQDLAGGNNEQFF.

This rearrangement joins TRBV12-5 to TRBJ1-1; D may be TRBD1 (6 bases). Deletions cut 3 bases from V and 3 bases from J, with 14 bases between. This CDR3 region has 15 residues. Germline CDR1 is LGHNT and CDR2 is FRNRAP. The CDR3 sequence: CASGFTTPGDTEAFF. In DNA, the CDR3 is TGTGCTAGTGGTTTTACCACCCCAGGGGACACTGAAGCTTTCTTT.

V gene TRBV3-1 (or the pseudogene TRBV3-2) combines with J gene TRBJ2-6; 11 bases are shared with TRBD1. Germline V gene lookup returns CDR1 LGHDT and CDR2 YNNKEL (reference sequence). V was pared by 3 bases and J by 6 bases, with 1 base of the junction left unmatched. CDR3 length equals 15 residues. The CDR3 protein is CASSQGQGEANVLTF. The CDR3, as DNA: TGTGCCAGCAGCCAGGGACAGGGGGAGGCCAACGTCCTGACTTTC.

This chain connects TRBV6-1 to TRBJ1-1; no clear D. The ends were cut back, 3 bases at V and 9 bases at J, with 8 bases in the middle. The V gene's germline CDR1 is MNHNS and CDR2 SASEGT. CDR3 length: 11 amino acids. The chain's CDR3 is CASSERFKAFF. The CDR3 DNA follows: TGTGCCAGCAGTGAGAGGTTTAAAGCTTTCTTT.

The gene calls are TRBV7-2 and TRBJ2-7; D remains ambiguous. Trimming shortened V by 2 bases and J by 3 bases, and 8 bases separated the two germline ends. CDR3 length: 13 amino acids. Germline lookup yields CDR1 SGHTA and CDR2 FQGNSA. The CDR3 DNA follows: TGTGCCAGCAGCTTATTCCCTCTCTACGAGCAGTACTTC. Residues: CASSLFPLYEQYF.

The J gene is TRBJ2-7, the V gene TRBV5-1; 8 bases line up with TRBD2. This CDR3 contains 14 residues. Germline CDR1 SGHRS, CDR2 YFSETQ. V lost 4 bases, J lost 3 bases, and 6 bases stayed unmatched. CDR3 nucleotide sequence: TGCGCCAGCAGCCTCGGGACTAGTAACTACGAGCAGTACTTC. Protein product: CASSLGTSNYEQYF. Complete variable domain (other parts from reference TRBV5-1 and TRBJ2-7): KAGVTQTPRYLIKTRGQQVTLSCSPISGHRSVSWYQQTPGQGLQFLFEYFSETQRNKGNFPGRFSGRQFSNSRSEMNVSTLELGDSALYLCASSLGTSNYEQYFGPGTRLTVT.